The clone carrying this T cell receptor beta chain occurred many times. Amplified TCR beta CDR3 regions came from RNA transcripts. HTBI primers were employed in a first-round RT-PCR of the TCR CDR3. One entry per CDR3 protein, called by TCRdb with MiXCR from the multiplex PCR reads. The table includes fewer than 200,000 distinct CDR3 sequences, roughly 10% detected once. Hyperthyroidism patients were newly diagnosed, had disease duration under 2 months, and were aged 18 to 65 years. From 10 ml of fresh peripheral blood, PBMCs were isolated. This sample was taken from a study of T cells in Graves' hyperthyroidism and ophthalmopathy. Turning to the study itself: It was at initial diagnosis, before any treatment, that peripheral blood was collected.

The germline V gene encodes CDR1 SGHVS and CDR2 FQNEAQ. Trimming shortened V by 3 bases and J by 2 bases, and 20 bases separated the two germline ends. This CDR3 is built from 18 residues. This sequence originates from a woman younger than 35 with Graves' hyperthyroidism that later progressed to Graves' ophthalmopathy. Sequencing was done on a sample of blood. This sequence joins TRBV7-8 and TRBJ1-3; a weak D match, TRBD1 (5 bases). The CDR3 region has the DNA TGTGCCAGCAGCTTGGCCGTAGGCAGGGTGGTTGCTGGAAACACCATATATTTT. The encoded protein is CASSLAVGRVVAGNTIYF.